One and the same sample provided the 10 T cell receptor beta chains below, sequenced in a study of beta chain features in type 1 diabetes. Study-level findings and limits: Among patients with Type 1 diabetes, TCRB CDR3s were moderately but significantly shorter in every one of the four CD4+ subsets.

Expressed TCRB transcripts were sequenced after all isolated RNA was converted to cDNA. Profiling relied on immunoSEQ multiplex PCR, and the TCRdb table lists in-frame clones only, not all of them. The sample has under 300,000 clones, about 20% seen once. For these receptors, no antigen is known. The specimen was naive CD4+ T cells from blood. Receptor source: a woman in her forties with type 1 diabetes.

The chain employs TRBV7-9 and TRBJ2-2; D is undetermined. CDR3 length: 14 amino acids. Germline V gene data show CDR1 as SEHNR and CDR2 as FQNEAQ (reference sequence). V was pared by 6 bases and J by 2 bases, with 10 bases between. The CDR3 spells CASRESVNTGELFF. The CDR3 DNA reads TGTGCCAGCAGAGAAAGCGTAAACACCGGGGAGCTGTTTTTT.

In this sample, this clone turned up a few times. The J gene is TRBJ2-7, the V gene TRBV27; D might be TRBD1 (5 bases). Germline V gives CDR1 MNHEY, CDR2 SMNVEV (reference sequence). This CDR3 region has 11 residues. The germline V and J ends were trimmed by 9 bases and 7 bases, with 13 bases remaining between them. The CDR3 DNA follows: TGTGCCAGTAGACAGAACCAGGAGCAGTACTTC. Translation: CASRQNQEQYF.

This clone has only a few counts. The CDR3 loop reads CASSQVRTEGNEQFF. DNA for the CDR3: TGTGCCAGCAGCCAAGTCAGGACAGAGGGCAATGAGCAGTTCTTC. V gene TRBV4-2 combines with J gene TRBJ2-1, with D possibly TRBD1 on 6 matching bases. Trimming removed 1 base at V and 6 bases at J, with 13 bases between. Germline CDR1 is LGHNA and CDR2 is YNFKEQ. This CDR3 region has 15 residues.

The chain couples TRBV6-6 to TRBJ2-5, with D possibly matching TRBD2 (5 bases). The CDR3 contains 13 residues. Per the germline V gene, CDR1 is MNHNY and CDR2 is SVGAGI (reference sequence). Trimming cost V 7 bases and J 1 base, with 10 bases left between them. CDR3 in DNA: TGTGCCAGCAAACTAGTAGCCCAAGAGACCCAGTACTTC. Amino acids: CASKLVAQETQYF.

The sample holds a few counts of this clone. This rearrangement joins TRBV29-1 to TRBJ2-1, with 7 bases that match TRBD2. CDR1 and CDR2 (germline): SQVTM, ANQGSEA. V shed 4 bases and J 0 bases; nucleotides not matched to a gene: 6. The CDR3 sequence is 15 residues long. For the CDR3, the DNA is TGCAGCGTTGCGACCGGGAGGAGCTCCTACAATGAGCAGTTCTTC. Residues: CSVATGRSSYNEQFF.

This chain links TRBV29-1 with TRBJ1-1; 7 nucleotides align to TRBD1. With V trimmed by 7 bases and J by 0 bases, 5 bases remained unmatched. Germline CDR1 reads SQVTM; CDR2 reads ANQGSEA. The CDR3 totals 13 residues. DNA for the CDR3: TGCAGCGCCCAGACAGGGCTGAACACTGAAGCTTTCTTT. It codes for CSAQTGLNTEAFF.

This clone was seen more than once but under ten times. The CDR3 region is CASSRRGSDTDTQYF. The CDR3 DNA reads TGCGCCAGCTCGAGAAGGGGCAGCGACACAGATACGCAGTATTTT. This chain links TRBV4-3 with TRBJ2-3, with D maybe TRBD1 (5 bases). The ends were cut back, 8 bases at V and 2 bases at J, with 17 bases in the middle. The CDR3 loop spans 15 amino acids. The germline V gene has CDR1 LGHNA and CDR2 YSLEER.

This chain links TRBV7-2 with TRBJ2-5; 11 bases align to TRBD1. Germline loops: CDR1 SGHTA, CDR2 FQGNSA. The CDR3 sequence is 17 residues long. With V trimmed by 2 bases and J by 5 bases, 10 bases remained unmatched. The CDR3 DNA follows: TGTGCCAGCAGCTTATCGAGGGACAGGGGGTTTTCGGAGACCCAGTACTTC. It encodes CASSLSRDRGFSETQYF.

The rearrangement joins TRBV28 to TRBJ2-1; perhaps TRBD1 as D (6 bases). This CDR3 spans 16 amino acids. Germline V lookup: CDR1 MDHEN, CDR2 SYDVKM. V was shortened by 7 bases and J by 2 bases, with 18 bases between the two germline ends. CDR3 nucleotide sequence: TGTGCCAGCAAGAGGACAGCCTTACAGACCTACAATGAGCAGTTCTTC. Translation: CASKRTALQTYNEQFF.

This sequence joins TRBV21-1 and TRBJ2-7; TRBD1, as called in the table, went unchecked against the DNA. TRBV21-1 is tagged as a pseudogene. The CDR3 runs to 17 residues. The CDR3 nucleotides are TGTGCCAGCAGCAAAGCGCTCCGACAGACGCAATCCTACGAGCAGTACTTC. Protein: CASSKALRQTQSYEQYF.